The T cell receptor beta chain described here comes from a study of T cells in Graves' hyperthyroidism and ophthalmopathy (dated by TCRdb to the late 2010s). Looking at the study overall: Peripheral blood samples were taken at initial diagnosis, before any treatment was given. To identify TCR V-J signatures that set the groups apart, the researchers used a discovery cohort of roughly 100 patients, made up of roughly 45 with Graves' ophthalmopathy and 57 with stable Graves' hyperthyroidism. An independent validation cohort of about 20 hyperthyroidism patients and about 16 patients who later progressed to ophthalmopathy tested prospective prediction of ophthalmopathy. The roughly 91 discovery patients were randomly split 7:3 into training and test sets. Thyroid tissue and blood T-cell repertoires from six or seven Graves' hyperthyroidism patients were also compared in the study. Following sampling, methimazole starting at 30 mg daily was given to hyperthyroidism patients, and high-dose intravenous methylprednisolone was given to ophthalmopathy patients. The paper describes TCR Vbeta CDR3 sequencing of 135 peripheral blood samples, made up of 43 ophthalmopathy patients, around 78 hyperthyroidism patients and about 17 progressor patients. Study-wide conclusions, independent of this receptor: No statistical method was used to set the sample size in advance, and investigators knew the group allocation. In validation, the model predicted progression to ophthalmopathy with approximately 69% sensitivity and 72.22% specificity, a median of around six months before onset. Most expanded thyroid clonotypes (frequency above 0.001) were also found in blood, which suggests that blood repertoires may mirror thyroid immune responses. A 13 V-J signature model separated ophthalmopathy from stable hyperthyroidism, with 87.88% sensitivity and 81.08% specificity in cross-validation and 80%/75% in testing.

This clonotype was seen only a few times. It has no known antigen specificity. Base-call qualities are not available, and no considerably larger clone is one nucleotide away. In the ophthalmopathy patients, disease was moderately to severely active, with a Clinical Activity Score of 3 or more, a NOSPECS grade of 4 or more, and a duration of less than 3 months. Exclusion was applied to patients with uncontrolled infections, other autoimmune diseases, pregnancy or lactation. Diagnoses relied on clinical symptoms, serum thyroxine and TRAb, thyroid ultrasound and orbital computed tomography. PBMCs were isolated from about 9.1 ml of fresh peripheral blood by Ficoll-Paque density gradient centrifugation. Trizol reagent was used to extract total RNA, and RNA quality was then checked on an Agilent 2100 Bioanalyzer. The TCR beta CDR3 regions were amplified from the RNA transcripts. The TCR CDR3 was subjected to a first round of RT-PCR using the HTBI primer set and the Qiagen OneStep RT-PCR kit. A second multiplex PCR round built the libraries, followed by size selection and purification. The libraries were sequenced on an Illumina HiSeq2000 using paired-end 100 bp reads. Concerning the study's data processing: SOAPnuke was used to process the raw data, removing reads that contained adapters or uncalled bases, had a mean Phred below 15, or lacked an exact match to the constant primer or identifier. High-quality paired reads were merged using COPE v1.2.5, and each unique nucleotide sequence was defined as a clonotype. Clonotypes were aligned to IMGT TRBV, TRBD and TRBJ reference segments using MiTCR v1.1. Only V-J combinations with frequency above 0.0001, covering about 99% of repertoires, were analysed. A TCS score was defined as the ratio between F50 (clonal expansion) and ExV (chaos), using BLOSUM62-based TCRdist between CDR3 peptides within each V-J. Welch's t-statistics and random forest reduced some 510 V-J features to 13, which were used in a naive Bayes classifier (R e1071). Using fastp trimming at Q25 and MiXCR clonotype assembly, TCRdb reanalyzed the public sequencing data and kept in-frame beta chains. Each CDR3 protein gets just one entry, which takes the most common genes and DNA from the rows behind it. TCRdb's processing, not the authors' own work, is the source of the V and J calls. The sample table holds about half a million distinct CDR3 sequences, of which less than 20% were seen once. About 45% of the sample is in the top ten clones.

The CDR3 holds 21 amino acids from the cysteine to the phenylalanine. Just the 63-base CDR3 DNA is kept, in frame starting at base 1. Reading the germline V gene gives CDR1 SGHDN and CDR2 FVKESK. V gives up 1 base and J gives up 8 bases, and the segment between their germline ends measures 33 bases. Sample: blood. The chain uses TRBV14 and TRBJ2-1; the D call could be TRBD1 or TRBD2, with each sharing 5 bases. The TCR sequence derives from a man in his forties with Graves' ophthalmopathy. The CDR3 corresponds to CASSQVTGTSGHWGLVHEQFF. The DNA sequence is given as TGTGCCAGCAGCCAAGTGACCGGGACCTCAGGCCACTGGGGATTGGTTCATGAGCAGTTCTTC.